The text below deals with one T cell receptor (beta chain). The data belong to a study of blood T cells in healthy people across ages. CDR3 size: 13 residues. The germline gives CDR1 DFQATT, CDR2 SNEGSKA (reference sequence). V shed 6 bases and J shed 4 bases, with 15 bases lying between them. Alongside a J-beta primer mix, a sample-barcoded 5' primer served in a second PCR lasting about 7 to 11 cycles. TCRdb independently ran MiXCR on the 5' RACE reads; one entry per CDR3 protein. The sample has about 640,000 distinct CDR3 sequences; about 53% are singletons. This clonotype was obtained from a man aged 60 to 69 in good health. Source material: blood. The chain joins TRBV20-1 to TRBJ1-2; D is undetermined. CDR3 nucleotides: TGCAGTGCGGACGCCCCGGTCGGCTATGGCTACACCTTC. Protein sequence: CSADAPVGYGYTF.